This T cell receptor (beta chain) was identified in a study of PD-1 blockade in mismatch repair-deficient tumors. Whole-study context: Enrolled about 2012-2016, patients had progressing, pretreated mismatch repair-deficient cancers of approximately 13 types.

CDR1 and CDR2 (germline): LGHNA, YNFKEQ. Trimming took 1 base from V and 4 from J, leaving 22 bases between them. The CDR3 is 18 residues long. Using immunoSEQ multiplex PCR, the repertoire was profiled, and TCRdb retains in-frame clones only, with some absent. The sample holds about 22,000 clones, about four fifths seen once. The chain joins TRBV4-2 to TRBJ1-2; no clear D gene. This clonotype originated in an adult with mismatch repair-deficient cancer. The source was peripheral blood, collected 2 weeks after starting pembrolizumab. The CDR3 is CASSQVGPFGRAPYGYTF. The DNA for the CDR3 is TGTGCCAGCAGCCAAGTGGGCCCCTTCGGGAGGGCGCCCTATGGCTACACCTTC.